These 13 T cell receptor beta chains were sequenced from one sample in a study of blood T cell repertoires in COVID-19. Assay used: immunoSEQ multiplex PCR; TCRdb lists only in-frame clones, some missing. The table shows 130,000 or so clones, with just under 80% occurring only once. Sequencing was done on a sample of peripheral blood. The receptor source for this set is a man in his 60s with active or convalescent COVID-19.

This chain links TRBV5-4 with TRBJ1-1, with D possibly being TRBD1 (6 bases). Deletions cut 4 bases from V and 1 base from J, with 11 bases between. This CDR3 has 14 amino acids. Germline CDR1 is SGHNT and CDR2 is YYREEE (reference sequence). CDR3 sequence: CASSKVRGNTEAFF. Written as DNA, the CDR3 is TGTGCCAGCAGCAAGGTCAGGGGGAACACTGAAGCTTTCTTT.

The rearrangement uses TRBV7-2 and TRBJ2-5, with 9 bases that match TRBD2. The CDR3 sequence is 14 residues long. CDR1 is SGHTA and CDR2 is FQGNSA in the germline V gene. J lost 4 bases, V lost 5 bases, and 5 bases had no gene match. DNA of the CDR3: TGTGCCAGCAGCCCCGGGACTAGCACAGAGACCCAGTACTTC. Protein: CASSPGTSTETQYF.

This clone was found once. This chain uses TRBV18 with TRBJ2-6, with 7 nucleotides matching TRBD1. The CDR3 runs to 16 residues. Germline CDR1 and CDR2: KGHSH and LQKENI. V gave up 1 base and J gave up 2 bases; unmatched junction bases: 2. The CDR3 protein is CASSPQDRAGANVLTF. CDR3 nucleotides: TGTGCCAGCTCACCACAAGACAGGGCTGGGGCCAACGTCCTGACTTTC.

The chain uses TRBV28 and TRBJ2-5; 7 bases line up with TRBD2. Germline-derived CDR1 and CDR2 are MDHEN and SYDVKM. The CDR3 has 17 amino acids. Trimming at V came to 5 bases and at J to 5 bases, leaving 17 bases not matched to a gene. CDR3 in DNA: TGTGCCAGCAGTCAAAGCGGGGCCGGGGATCTGTCGGAGACCCAGTACTTC. It is translated as CASSQSGAGDLSETQYF.

The chain is built from TRBV2 and TRBJ1-4; a weak D match, TRBD1 (5 bases). Germline loops: CDR1 SNHLY, CDR2 FYNNEI. This CDR3 has 15 residues. V gave up 5 bases and J gave up 4 bases, with 14 bases separating them. The CDR3 DNA sequence: TGTGCCAGCAGTAAACTGACAGCCTTTAATGAAAAACTGTTTTTT. Protein: CASSKLTAFNEKLFF.

The chain recombines TRBV7-9 with TRBJ2-1; D is perhaps TRBD1 (6 bases). V dropped 0 bases and J dropped 4 bases, with 7 bases sitting between them. The CDR3 has 14 amino acids. Germline lookup yields CDR1 SEHNR and CDR2 FQNEAQ (reference sequence). The CDR3: CASSLATGYNEQFF. DNA for the CDR3: TGTGCCAGCAGCTTAGCAACAGGGTACAATGAGCAGTTCTTC.

This rearrangement joins TRBV28 to TRBJ1-1, with 7 positions matching TRBD1. V was pared by 6 bases and J by 1 base, with 5 bases of the junction left unmatched. Per the germline V gene, CDR1 is MDHEN and CDR2 is SYDVKM. This CDR3 is built from 14 residues. CDR3: CASSSGQRNTEAFF. CDR3 DNA sequence: TGTGCCAGCAGCTCGGGACAGAGGAACACTGAAGCTTTCTTT.

V gene TRBV29-1 combines with J gene TRBJ2-7; D may be TRBD2 (5 bases). V lost 0 bases to trimming and J lost 2 bases, with 14 bases between them. This CDR3 comprises 15 residues. The germline V gene encodes CDR1 SQVTM and CDR2 ANQGSEA. DNA of the CDR3: TGCAGCGTTGAAGATCGAGGGAAAGGTCCCTACGAGCAGTACTTC. Protein product: CSVEDRGKGPYEQYF.

The CDR3 reads CASSQGMPYEQYF. The CDR3 DNA reads TGTGCCAGCAGCCAGGGAATGCCCTACGAGCAGTACTTC. The gene calls are TRBV7-9 and TRBJ2-7; D may be TRBD1 (5 bases). From germline, CDR1 is SEHNR and CDR2 FQNEAQ (reference sequence). This CDR3 is 13 amino acids long. Trimming left V 5 bases short and J 2 bases short, with 10 bases between.

This chain connects TRBV20-1 to TRBJ2-1, with TRBD2 matching over 10 bases. Germline assignment: CDR1 DFQATT and CDR2 SNEGSKA (reference sequence). The CDR3 sequence is 16 residues long. V shed 3 bases, J shed 8 bases, and the junction held 13 bases outside the gene matches. DNA for the CDR3: TGCAGTGCTAGTCACTCCAGCGGGAGGGTTTCGGATGAGCAGTTCTTC. It yields the protein CSASHSSGRVSDEQFF.

In this sample, this clone turned up a few times. This chain links TRBV6-2 or TRBV6-3 with TRBJ1-1; D might be TRBD1 (5 bases). In germline, CDR1 is MNHEY, CDR2 SVGEGT. Trimming took off 5 bases at V and 6 bases at J, with 10 bases between the two ends. The CDR3 contains 12 residues. The CDR3 region is CASSLGGAEAFF. CDR3 coding DNA: TGTGCCAGCAGTCTCGGGGGAGCTGAAGCTTTCTTT.

The V gene is TRBV6-6, the J gene TRBJ2-5; weak D call: TRBD1 (6 bases). The CDR3 runs 14 residues. Germline CDR1 reads MNHNY; CDR2 reads SVGAGI (reference sequence). V was shortened by 6 bases and J by 4 bases, with 15 bases between the two germline ends. The CDR3 sequence is CASSGTTRRETQYF. In DNA form, the CDR3 reads TGTGCCAGCAGCGGGACAACCAGAAGAGAGACCCAGTACTTC.

The chain couples TRBV28 to TRBJ1-2, with 8 nucleotides matching TRBD1. In germline, CDR1 is MDHEN, CDR2 SYDVKM. Losses at the gene ends were 6 bases for V and 5 bases for J; bases not matched to a gene: 8. The CDR3 runs to 14 residues. CDR3: CASSRPGGGYGYTF. The CDR3 region has the DNA TGTGCCAGCAGCCGCCCAGGGGGCGGGTATGGCTACACCTTC.